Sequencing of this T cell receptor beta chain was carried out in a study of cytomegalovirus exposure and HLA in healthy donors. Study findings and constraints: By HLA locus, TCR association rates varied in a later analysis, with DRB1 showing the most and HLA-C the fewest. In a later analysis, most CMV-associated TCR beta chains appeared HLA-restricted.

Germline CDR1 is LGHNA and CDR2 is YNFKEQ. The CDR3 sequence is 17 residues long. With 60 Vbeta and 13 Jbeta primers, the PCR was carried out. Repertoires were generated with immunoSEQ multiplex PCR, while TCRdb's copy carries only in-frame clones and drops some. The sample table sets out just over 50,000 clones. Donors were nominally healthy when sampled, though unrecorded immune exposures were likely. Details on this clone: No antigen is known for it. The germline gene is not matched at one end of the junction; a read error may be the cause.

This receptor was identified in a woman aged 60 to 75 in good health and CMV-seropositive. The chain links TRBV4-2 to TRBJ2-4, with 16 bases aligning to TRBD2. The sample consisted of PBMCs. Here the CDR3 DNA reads TGTGCCAGCAGTGGGACTAGCGGGGGGGCCGGCAAAAACATTCAGTCCTTC. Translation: CASSGTSGGAGKNIQSF.